This T cell receptor beta chain stems from a study of T cells in Graves' hyperthyroidism and ophthalmopathy. At the level of the study: Peripheral blood was collected at initial diagnosis, before any treatment.

With 5 bases clipped from V and 3 bases from J, the junction kept 6 bases outside the gene matches. The CDR3 extends over 13 amino acids. Germline CDR1 and CDR2: DFQATT and SNEGSKA (reference sequence). The study defined stable Graves' hyperthyroidism as no ophthalmopathy progression within 18 months. This clonotype was observed many times. Its antigen is still unknown. The source material, RNA transcripts, was used to amplify TCR beta CDR3 regions. The HTBI set primed first-round TCR CDR3 RT-PCR. TCRdb re-called the multiplex PCR reads with MiXCR, one entry per CDR3 protein. Counted here are a few hundred thousand distinct CDR3 sequences, less than 25% occurring once; the ten biggest clones make up approximately 26%. The study's findings and limits: From stable hyperthyroidism, ophthalmopathy was set apart by a 13 V-J model.

This sequence was found in a man aged 18 to 35 with Graves' hyperthyroidism. Sequencing was performed on blood. The genes are TRBV20-1 and TRBJ1-2, with 7 bases aligning to TRBD1. CDR3 sequence: CSAGGTAHYGYTF. DNA of the CDR3: TGCAGTGCTGGAGGGACAGCCCACTATGGCTACACCTTC.